Detailed here is one TCR beta chain. These data originate in a study of blood T cell repertoires in COVID-19. Study-level information: COVID-19 samples collected from the United States, Italy and Spain covered acute and convalescent phases. From T cells, B-cell-depleted T cells, or PBMCs came the material, which was cDNA or gDNA.

The table came from immunoSEQ multiplex PCR; TCRdb's copy has only in-frame clones and leaves some out. The profile covers approximately 100,000 clones, with about 90% appearing a single time and 17% taken by the ten largest. This CDR3 comprises 15 residues. J was trimmed by 2 bases and V by 7 bases; bases with no gene match: 7. Germline loops: CDR1 SNHLY, CDR2 FYNNEI. This clonotype was sampled from a man aged 45-65 years with acute or convalescent COVID-19. V gene TRBV2 combines with J gene TRBJ2-3; 9 positions match TRBD1. Material: peripheral blood. CDR3 sequence: CASIRGTGPTDTQYF. CDR3 DNA: TGTGCCAGCATTAGGGGGACAGGGCCCACAGATACGCAGTATTTT.